This T cell receptor (beta chain) originates from a study of blood T cell repertoires in COVID-19. About the research overall: Whether acute or convalescent, the COVID-19 samples came from the United States, Italy and Spain. T cells, B-cell-depleted T cells, or PBMCs supplied cDNA or gDNA.

TCRdb keeps only in-frame clones here, not all; method: immunoSEQ multiplex PCR. The data hold around 140,000 clones, with about 87% observed a single time. The germline V gene encodes CDR1 LNHDA and CDR2 SQIVND (reference sequence). V was pared by 4 bases and J by 0 bases, with 5 bases of the junction left unmatched. This CDR3 has 15 residues. The receptor was isolated from a man aged 50-60 years with active COVID-19. This chain links TRBV19 with TRBJ2-5, with 7 bases that match TRBD1. The specimen sequenced was peripheral blood. In DNA form, the CDR3 reads TGTGCCAGTAGTACCAAGACAGGGAACCAAGAGACCCAGTACTTC. Residues: CASSTKTGNQETQYF.